A selection of T cell receptor beta chains follows, all from one sample in a study of cytomegalovirus exposure and HLA in healthy donors. Measured with immunoSEQ multiplex PCR; TCRdb has only the in-frame clones, and not every one. This table has 200,000 to 250,000 clones, roughly 83% appearing once. The sample taken for sequencing was PBMCs. Receptors were obtained from a woman aged 30 to 39 in good health and CMV-seropositive. The CDR3 runs from the conserved cysteine through the conserved F or W. A D gene is named only where the DNA matches it firmly. Size values are once, few and many counts, or a class for expanded clones, and some rows have none.

TRBV7-9,.,.,TRBJ2-2,CARTSDRTGELFF,TGTGCCAGGACCTCCGATCGAACCGGGGAGCTGTTTTTT
TRBV5-6,.,.,TRBJ1-2,CASTLGGIYGYTF,TGTGCCAGCACTTTGGGAGGGATCTATGGCTACACCTTC
TRBV30,.,TRBD2,TRBJ2-3,CAWSRTSGRTDTQYF,TGTGCCTGGAGCCGGACTAGCGGGAGGACAGATACGCAGTATTTT
TRBV11-2,.,TRBD2,TRBJ2-3,CASSPQLAGGADTQYF,TGTGCCAGCAGCCCACAACTAGCGGGAGGGGCAGATACGCAGTATTTT
TRBV10-1,.,.,TRBJ1-2,CASSVRGRVGYGYTF,TGCGCCAGCAGTGTTCGGGGTAGGGTTGGGTATGGCTACACCTTC
TRBV4-1,.,TRBD1,TRBJ1-5,CASSYQTGGNQPQHF,TGCGCCAGCAGCTACCAGACAGGGGGGAATCAGCCCCAGCATTTT
TRBV5-8,.,.,TRBJ2-7,CASSPGNYEQYF,TGTGCCAGCAGCCCCGGAAACTACGAGCAGTACTTC
TRBV4-3,.,.,TRBJ1-1,CASSQDHRVREAFF,TGCGCCAGCAGCCAAGATCATAGGGTTCGTGAAGCTTTCTTT
TRBV6-4,.,.,TRBJ2-1,CASKWTADSNEQFF,TGTGCCAGCAAGTGGACAGCAGATTCAAATGAGCAGTTCTTC
TRBV28,.,TRBD2,TRBJ2-5,CASSSHGLAGGEETQYF,TGTGCCAGCAGTTCCCATGGTCTAGCGGGAGGAGAGGAGACCCAGTACTTC
TRBV5-1,.,.,TRBJ2-7,CASSLATGMIYEQYF,TGCGCCAGCAGCTTGGCCACTGGGATGATCTACGAGCAGTACTTC
TRBV5-1,.,.,TRBJ2-3,CASSLAGADPPSAQYF,TGCGCCAGCAGCTTGGCTGGGGCGGACCCCCCCAGCGCGCAGTATTTT
TRBV6-8,.,TRBD2,TRBJ2-5,CAPEPFGLAGVQETQYF,TGTGCCCCGGAACCATTTGGACTAGCGGGCGTCCAAGAGACCCAGTACTTC
TRBV5-1,.,.,TRBJ1-5,CASSLDSLNQPQHF,TGCGCCAGCAGCTTGGACAGCCTCAATCAGCCCCAGCATTTT
TRBV13,.,TRBD1,TRBJ2-1,CASSLLGRGFNEQFF,TGTGCCAGCAGCTTATTAGGCAGGGGGTTTAATGAGCAGTTCTTC
TRBV7-9,few,.,TRBJ2-2,CASSPTGELFF,TGTGCCAGCAGCCCTACCGGGGAGCTGTTTTTT
TRBV27,.,TRBD1,TRBJ2-6,CASSRQGATGANVLTF,TGTGCCAGCAGCCGACAGGGGGCGACTGGGGCCAACGTCCTGACTTTC
TRBV2,many,TRBD1,TRBJ2-5,CASSEDLGGEKTQYF,TGTGCCAGCAGTGAAGATTTAGGGGGCGAAAAGACCCAGTACTTC
TRBV2,.,.,TRBJ2-5,CASSGTTGNNGETQYF,TGTGCCAGCAGCGGTACCACTGGGAATAATGGTGAGACCCAGTACTTC
TRBV30,.,TRBD1,TRBJ1-1,CAWSVAGQRNTEAFF,TGTGCCTGGAGTGTAGCGGGACAGCGGAACACTGAAGCTTTCTTT
TRBV7-3,.,.,TRBJ1-1,CASSPRPGLPMRSTEAFF,TGTGCCAGCAGCCCCCGACCGGGTCTTCCCATGAGGAGTACTGAAGCTTTCTTT
TRBV5-1,.,TRBD2,TRBJ2-1,CASSNRLAGGQVEQFF,TGCGCCAGCAGCAACCGACTAGCGGGAGGGCAGGTTGAGCAGTTCTTC
TRBV4-1,.,.,TRBJ2-1,CASSQVDILVYNEQFF,TGCGCCAGCAGCCAAGTCGACATTTTAGTATACAATGAGCAGTTCTTC
TRBV7-8,.,TRBD2,TRBJ2-1,CASRFGTSGSIDEQFF,TGTGCCAGCAGGTTCGGGACTAGCGGGAGTATAGATGAGCAGTTCTTC
TRBV30,.,.,TRBJ1-1,CAWTPGGNYDTEAFF,TGTGCCTGGACCCCCGGTGGGAATTACGACACTGAAGCTTTCTTT
TRBV6-5,.,TRBD1,TRBJ1-2,CASSSGTGGVYGYTF,TGTGCCAGCAGTTCCGGGACAGGGGGCGTCTATGGCTACACCTTC
TRBV30,.,TRBD2,TRBJ2-3,CAWSVDSGRGDTQYF,TGTGCCTGGAGTGTAGACAGCGGGAGGGGAGATACGCAGTATTTT
TRBV6-1,.,TRBD1,TRBJ2-7,CASSGLVGQGKYEQYF,TGTGCCAGCAGTGGGTTAGTGGGACAGGGGAAGTACGAGCAGTACTTC
TRBV27,.,.,TRBJ1-5,CASSLWRGQPQHF,TGTGCCAGCAGTTTATGGCGGGGTCAGCCCCAGCATTTT
TRBV19,.,.,TRBJ1-2,CASSFYYGDSNYGYTF,TGTGCCAGTAGTTTTTACTATGGGGATTCTAACTATGGCTACACCTTC
TRBV5-6,once,TRBD2,TRBJ2-7,CASSSRAGGSEQYF,TGTGCCAGCAGCTCGAGAGCGGGAGGGTCCGAGCAGTACTTC
TRBV13,.,.,TRBJ1-1,CASSSRSENTEAFF,TGTGCCAGCAGCTCCCGGTCGGAGAACACTGAAGCTTTCTTT
TRBV2,.,.,TRBJ1-3,CASSEFRGENTIYF,TGTGCCAGCAGTGAGTTTCGGGGCGAAAACACCATATATTTT
TRBV30,.,TRBD1,TRBJ1-4,CAWSLRPAGGPTNEKLFF,TGTGCCTGGAGTCTCCGCCCGGCAGGGGGCCCAACTAATGAAAAACTGTTTTTT
TRBV6-4,.,.,TRBJ2-1,CASSVGRLNNEQFF,TGTGCCAGCTCCGTGGGCAGATTGAACAATGAGCAGTTCTTC
TRBV7-6,.,TRBD1,TRBJ2-1,CASSLAIQGAGSYNEQFF,TGTGCCAGCAGCTTGGCGATACAGGGGGCCGGCTCCTACAATGAGCAGTTCTTC
TRBV6-1,.,.,TRBJ2-2,CASGKGGAGELFF,TGTGCCAGCGGGAAAGGGGGGGCCGGGGAGCTGTTTTTT
TRBV28,.,TRBD1,TRBJ1-5,CASSSGQGRQPQHF,TGTGCCAGCAGTTCTGGACAGGGCCGCCAGCCCCAGCATTTT
TRBV30,.,.,TRBJ1-2,CAWSDHRASSNYGYTF,TGTGCCTGGAGTGACCACAGGGCTTCGTCTAACTATGGCTACACCTTC
TRBV7-9,.,.,TRBJ2-2,CASSRDSGTHGTGELFF,TGTGCCAGCAGCAGAGACTCCGGGACACATGGCACCGGGGAGCTGTTTTTT
TRBV28,.,.,TRBJ2-1,CASLTPGAPYNEQFF,TGTGCCAGCCTAACACCAGGGGCCCCTTACAATGAGCAGTTCTTC
TRBV6-4,.,.,TRBJ1-1,CASSEKENTEAFF,TGTGCCAGCAGTGAAAAGGAAAACACTGAAGCTTTCTTT
TRBV7-8,.,.,TRBJ1-2,CASSLDGGTGYTF,TGTGCCAGCAGCTTAGACGGAGGAACAGGCTACACCTTC
TRBV9,.,TRBD2,TRBJ2-3,CASSGRTSGDTQYF,TGTGCCAGCAGCGGACGGACTAGCGGGGATACGCAGTATTTT
TRBV20-1,.,.,TRBJ1-4,CSSTYNEKLFF,TGCAGCAGTACTTATAATGAAAAACTGTTTTTT
TRBV10-3,once,.,TRBJ2-7,CAISEFRTYEQYF,TGTGCCATCAGTGAGTTTAGGACCTACGAGCAGTACTTC
TRBV5-4,once,TRBD1,TRBJ1-2,CASSSTRGQGRLYGYTF,TGTGCCAGCAGCTCCACTCGAGGACAGGGCCGACTCTATGGCTACACCTTC
TRBV5-1,.,TRBD1,TRBJ2-3,CASSSQGALTDTQYF,TGCGCCAGCAGCTCCCAGGGGGCCCTCACAGATACGCAGTATTTT
TRBV28,.,.,TRBJ1-2,CASSLRAKANYGYTF,TGTGCCAGCAGTTTGAGAGCTAAAGCTAACTATGGCTACACCTTC
TRBV6-6,few,TRBD1,TRBJ2-7,CASKNEAGTGGYEQYF,TGTGCCAGCAAAAACGAGGCCGGGACAGGGGGGTACGAGCAGTACTTC
TRBV4-2,.,TRBD1,TRBJ2-7,CASSPEDRGYEQYF,TGTGCCAGCAGCCCAGAGGACAGGGGGTACGAGCAGTACTTC
TRBV9,.,.,TRBJ1-5,CASSDGTISNQPQHF,TGTGCCAGCAGCGACGGCACCATTAGCAATCAGCCCCAGCATTTT